This passage covers 26 T cell receptor beta chains from one sample sequenced in a study of T cells in Graves' hyperthyroidism and ophthalmopathy. Amplification of TCR beta CDR3 regions used RNA as the template. The TCR CDR3 was amplified in a first-round RT-PCR using the HTBI primer set. Each CDR3 protein gets one entry after TCRdb re-called the multiplex PCR reads with MiXCR. The sample holds around 540,000 distinct CDR3 sequences, roughly 15% seen once. Material: blood. The receptors were gathered from a woman in her twenties or thirties with Graves' ophthalmopathy.

CDR3 protein: CASSFGGPSYLVTGELFF. CDR3 DNA: TGTGCCAGCAGTTTCGGGGGCCCCTCTTACCTAGTCACCGGGGAGCTGTTTTTT. The chain joins TRBV27 to TRBJ2-2; possibly TRBD1 or TRBD2 for D (6 bases each). This CDR3 has 18 residues. CDR1 and CDR2 from the germline V gene are MNHEY and SMNVEV (reference sequence). Trimming took 3 bases from V and 4 from J, leaving 21 bases between them.

This clonotype has a count of ten or more. The rearrangement uses TRBV6-2 or TRBV6-3 and TRBJ2-2; 13 nucleotides match TRBD2. The V and J ends lost 3 bases and 0 bases, in that order; junction bases with no gene match: 10. The V gene's germline CDR1 is MNHEY and CDR2 SVGEGT. The CDR3 sequence is 20 residues long. The CDR3 protein is CASSYNSRLAGGSNTGELFF. CDR3 in DNA: TGTGCCAGCAGTTATAATAGCCGACTAGCGGGAGGTTCGAACACCGGGGAGCTGTTTTTT.

This clonotype was observed many times. This sequence joins TRBV28 and TRBJ2-1; 7 bases fit TRBD2. The CDR3 covers 15 residues. The J segment lost 3 bases and the V segment lost 3 bases, leaving 5 bases of the junction unmatched. Germline CDR1 MDHEN, CDR2 SYDVKM. The CDR3: CASSFASGLYNEQFF. In DNA form, the CDR3 reads TGTGCCAGCAGTTTCGCTAGCGGTCTCTACAATGAGCAGTTCTTC.

There are a few counts of this clonotype. The chain carries TRBV6-2 or TRBV6-3 and TRBJ2-1, with D perhaps TRBD1 (6 bases). The CDR3 extends over 15 amino acids. The V end lost 6 bases, the J end lost 6 bases, and 18 bases lay between the germline ends. From germline, CDR1 is MNHEY and CDR2 SVGEGT. CDR3 region: CASSPERGTLNEQFF. The DNA of the CDR3 is TGTGCCAGCAGCCCGGAGAGGGGGACCCTCAATGAGCAGTTCTTC.

A word on this clonotype: Relative to the germline gene, one junction end is altered; a read error may explain this. The chain is built from TRBV2 and TRBJ2-1, with D unclear. The germline V gene encodes CDR1 SNHLY and CDR2 FYNNEI. The CDR3 contains 10 residues. The CDR3 is CTSRDNEQFF. For the CDR3, the DNA is TGTACCAGCAGAGACAATGAGCAGTTCTTC.

This chain joins TRBV15 and TRBJ2-7; D gene uncertain. Trimming stripped 1 base from V and 9 bases from J, with 19 bases between. The germline CDR1 and CDR2 sequences are LNHNV and YYDKDF (reference sequence). This CDR3 is built from 15 residues. DNA of the CDR3: TGTGCCACCAGCAGAGGAGGCGGCACAGCGCGCGGGCAGTACTTC. Its translation: CATSRGGGTARGQYF.

In this sample, this clonotype turned up many times. The chain uses TRBV30 and TRBJ2-7, with D possibly being TRBD1 or TRBD2 (6 bases each). The CDR3 spans 13 residues. The V and J ends lost 2 bases and 1 base respectively, with 9 bases between them. CDR1 and CDR2 (germline): GTSNPN, SVGIG (reference sequence). In nucleotides, the CDR3 is TGTGCCTGGAGTCGGGGGCCTTCCTACGAGCAGTACTTC. As protein: CAWSRGPSYEQYF.

This clonotype was counted only a few times. The J gene is TRBJ1-5, the V gene TRBV6-2 or TRBV6-3; a possible D gene is TRBD1 (6 bases). This CDR3 comprises 13 residues. The germline V and J ends were trimmed by 6 bases and 11 bases, with 17 bases remaining between them. Per germline, CDR1 MNHEY and CDR2 SVGEGT. The CDR3, as DNA: TGTGCCAGCAGAGCAACGGGGGCTAGTTCCCAGCATTTT. It translates to CASRATGASSQHF.

With regard to this clonotype: A much larger clone differs from this one at a single base, so this may be a read error. The rearrangement uses TRBV2 and TRBJ2-1, with D possibly matching TRBD2 (6 bases). The V gene's germline CDR1 is SNHLY and CDR2 FYNNEI. The CDR3 extends over 13 amino acids. The CDR3 protein is CASSEEGYNEQSF. The CDR3 DNA is TGTGCCAGCAGTGAGGAGGGCTACAATGAGCAGTCCTTC.

At least ten counts were recorded for this clonotype. J is TRBJ1-5 and V is TRBV28; TRBD1 matches 11 bases. V dropped 6 bases and J dropped 6; count of bases not matched to a gene: 7. The CDR3 has 15 residues. Germline CDR1 is MDHEN and CDR2 is SYDVKM. The CDR3 protein is CASRTSGTGGQPQHF. CDR3 in DNA: TGTGCCAGCAGAACCTCCGGGACAGGGGGTCAGCCCCAGCATTTT.

This chain joins TRBV18 and TRBJ2-2, with D possibly TRBD2 on 6 matching bases. The germline V gene has CDR1 KGHSH and CDR2 LQKENI. The CDR3 runs to 14 residues. Between the trimmed V and J ends, which lost 3 bases and 6 bases, there was a span of 11 bases. The CDR3 is CASSPSRDSGELFF. CDR3 bases: TGTGCCAGCTCACCGAGCCGGGACTCCGGGGAGCTGTTTTTT.

This clonotype has ten or more counts. This sequence joins TRBV28 and TRBJ1-1; no reliable D call. The CDR3 has 12 residues. Trimming cost V 6 bases and J 4 bases, with 9 bases left between them. Germline CDR1 and CDR2: MDHEN and SYDVKM. CDR3 sequence reads: CASSILFTEAFF. The CDR3 nucleotides read TGTGCCAGCAGCATACTCTTCACTGAAGCTTTCTTT.

In this sample, this clonotype turned up many times. The J gene is TRBJ1-2, the V gene TRBV11-1; possible D gene TRBD1, 5 bases. The ends were cut back, 4 bases at V and 2 bases at J, with 14 bases in the middle. This CDR3 contains 15 residues. CDR1 is SGHAT, CDR2 FQDESV, per germline (reference sequence). CDR3 residues: CASSSLAGWNYGYTF. The CDR3 DNA reads as TGTGCCAGCAGCTCCCTCGCAGGGTGGAACTATGGCTACACCTTC.

In this sample, this clonotype turned up a few times. The genes are TRBV28 and TRBJ2-7; no clear D. CDR1 and CDR2 from the germline V gene are MDHEN and SYDVKM. This CDR3 has 12 amino acids. The V end lost 3 bases, the J end lost 6 bases, and 9 bases lay between the germline ends. The CDR3 sequence: CASSFMGSEQYF. The CDR3, as DNA: TGTGCCAGCAGTTTCATGGGGTCCGAGCAGTACTTC. Complete variable domain (other parts from reference TRBV28 and TRBJ2-7): DVKVTQSSRYLVKRTGEKVFLECVQDMDHENMFWYRQDPGLGLRLIYFSYDVKMKEKGDIPEGYSVSREKKERFSLILESASTNQTSMYLCASSFMGSEQYFGPGTRLTVT.

This clonotype was detected many times. The chain couples TRBV20-1 to TRBJ2-7, with D uncertain. Germline loops: CDR1 DFQATT, CDR2 SNEGSKA (reference sequence). This CDR3 contains 13 residues. The V end was cut by 4 bases, the J end by 3 bases, with 13 bases between. CDR3 residues: CSATSSSVYEQYF. The CDR3 bases are TGCAGTGCTACGTCCAGTTCGGTCTACGAGCAGTACTTC.

The chain uses TRBV5-1 and TRBJ2-1, with TRBD2 identical over 8 bases. The J segment lost 0 bases and the V segment lost 4 bases, leaving 18 bases of the junction unmatched. This CDR3 is built from 20 residues. CDR1 is SGHRS, CDR2 YFSETQ, per germline. Here the CDR3 reads CASSAPRGNSGTSSYNEQFF. For the CDR3, the DNA is TGCGCCAGCAGCGCCCCACGGGGAAATAGCGGGACGAGCTCCTACAATGAGCAGTTCTTC. The variable domain in full, completed from reference TRBV5-1 and TRBJ2-1, reads KAGVTQTPRYLIKTRGQQVTLSCSPISGHRSVSWYQQTPGQGLQFLFEYFSETQRNKGNFPGRFSGRQFSNSRSEMNVSTLELGDSALYLCASSAPRGNSGTSSYNEQFFGPGTRLTVL.

This clonotype was observed a handful of times. The gene calls are TRBV20-1 and TRBJ2-1; 11 bases agree with TRBD1. The germline gives CDR1 DFQATT, CDR2 SNEGSKA (reference sequence). The trim removed 5 bases at V and 6 bases at J, leaving 6 bases unmatched. CDR3 length: 14 amino acids. The CDR3 protein is CSAHSGTGGNEQFF. CDR3 DNA sequence: TGCAGTGCTCACTCCGGGACAGGGGGCAATGAGCAGTTCTTC.

The V call is TRBV5-1, the J call TRBJ2-1, with TRBD1 identical over 7 bases. The V gene end was trimmed by 2 bases and the J gene end by 7 bases; junction bases not matched to a gene: 6. Looked up from germline, CDR1 is SGHRS and CDR2 is YFSETQ. The CDR3 extends over 14 amino acids. The CDR3, as DNA: TGCGCCAGCAGCTTTGAAGGGGGCAGGAATGAGCAGTTCTTC. Protein: CASSFEGGRNEQFF.

With respect to this clonotype: One end of the junction is discordant with germline, which a read error may explain. V gene TRBV27 combines with J gene TRBJ2-2; 9 bases match TRBD2. This CDR3 is 18 amino acids long. Per germline, CDR1 MNHEY and CDR2 SMNVEV (reference sequence). DNA of the CDR3: TGTGCCAGCAGTTTAGCTGGTAGCGGGAGCTTGGGCACCGGGGAGCCGTTTTTT. This gives the protein CASSLAGSGSLGTGEPFF.

This clonotype was seen a few times. This rearrangement joins TRBV6-1 to TRBJ1-2; D is uncertain. V was shortened by 7 bases and J by 4 bases, with 7 bases between the two germline ends. The CDR3 runs 11 residues. The V gene's germline CDR1 is MNHNS and CDR2 SASEGT. This chain's CDR3 is CASTGGYGYTF. The CDR3, as DNA: TGTGCCAGCACCGGAGGCTATGGCTACACCTTC.

This clonotype was observed a few times. A much larger clone differs from this one at a single base, so this may be a read error. J is TRBJ2-5 and V is TRBV2, with TRBD1 identical over 7 bases. The V gene's germline CDR1 is SNHLY and CDR2 FYNNEI. The CDR3 covers 13 residues. CDR3 amino acids: CASSWTGQETQHF. The CDR3 nucleotides read TGTGCCAGCAGCTGGACAGGACAAGAGACCCAGCACTTC.

This clonotype showed up just a few times. The chain recombines TRBV7-2 with TRBJ2-1, with TRBD2 identical over 7 bases. The V segment lost 5 bases and the J segment 8 bases; nucleotides outside the gene matches: 12. Germline CDR1 is SGHTA and CDR2 is FQGNSA. The CDR3 contains 15 residues. The CDR3 loop reads CTSSLGGSEVYEQFF. CDR3 DNA sequence: TGTACCAGCAGCCTGGGCGGGAGCGAGGTATATGAGCAGTTCTTC. The full variable domain, completed using reference TRBV7-2 and TRBJ2-1, is GAGVSQSPSNKVTEKGKDVELRCDPISGHTALYWYRQSLGQGLEFLIYFQGNSAPDKSGLPSDRFSAERTGGSVSTLTIQRTQQEDSAVYLCTSSLGGSEVYEQFFGPGTRLTVL.

This clonotype was detected only a few times. The chain uses TRBV20-1 and TRBJ1-6; maybe TRBD1 (5 bases). CDR3 length equals 17 residues. V lost 0 bases to trimming and J lost 10 bases, with 22 bases between them. Per germline, CDR1 DFQATT and CDR2 SNEGSKA (reference sequence). The CDR3 DNA follows: TGCAGTGCTAGAGATCACGGGCTAGCAGGGAGTTGGTCACCCCTCCACTTT. Its translation is CSARDHGLAGSWSPLHF.

This clonotype came up many times. The chain joins TRBV4-3 to TRBJ2-7, with D perhaps given as TRBD1 or TRBD2 (5 bases each). V was clipped by 0 bases and J by 3 bases, with 15 bases between them. The CDR3 contains 16 residues. From germline, CDR1 is LGHNA and CDR2 YSLEER. The CDR3 DNA reads as TGCGCCAGCAGCCAAGATACGGGGCAGGCCTTCTACGAGCAGTACTTC. This codes for CASSQDTGQAFYEQYF.

The CDR3 here is CASSPQGRGRDTGELFF. The DNA of the CDR3 is TGTGCCAGTAGTCCCCAGGGGCGGGGTAGGGACACCGGGGAGCTGTTTTTT. The chain carries TRBV19 and TRBJ2-2; D may be TRBD1 or TRBD2 (6 bases each). CDR3 length: 17 residues. V dropped 5 bases and J dropped 3 bases, with 19 bases sitting between them. Germline values: CDR1 LNHDA, CDR2 SQIVND (reference sequence).

On this clonotype itself: One end of the junction is discordant with germline, which a read error may explain. The chain is built from TRBV15 and TRBJ1-1; D unclear. The CDR3 totals 11 residues. Germline CDR1 is LNHNV and CDR2 is YYDKDF (reference sequence). Here the CDR3 DNA reads TGTGCCACCAGCCAAGACACTGAAGCTCTCTTT. This gives the protein CATSQDTEALF.